Listed here are 17 T cell receptor beta chains from one sample, sequenced in a study of blood T cell repertoires in COVID-19. Libraries were prepared by immunoSEQ multiplex PCR; TCRdb keeps only in-frame clonotypes and omits some of them. Of some 160,000 clones listed, roughly 79% are singletons. Sequencing was carried out using peripheral blood. Receptors originate from a man aged 45-65 years with active or convalescent COVID-19.

This chain uses TRBV7-9 with TRBJ2-7; no reliable D call. The V gene's germline CDR1 is SEHNR and CDR2 FQNEAQ (reference sequence). The length of the CDR3 is 13 residues. Trimming left V 2 bases short and J 3 bases short, with 8 bases between. CDR3 sequence: CASSLNRDYEQYF. CDR3 DNA: TGTGCCAGCAGCTTAAACAGAGACTACGAGCAGTACTTC.

The chain recombines TRBV5-1 with TRBJ2-7, with a tentative D call TRBD1 (6 bases). The CDR3 runs 15 residues. V was shortened by 6 bases and J by 3 bases, with 19 bases between the two germline ends. The germline V gene has CDR1 SGHRS and CDR2 YFSETQ. CDR3 bases: TGCGCCAGCAAGAGTGCATTCCGACAGGACTACGAGCAGTACTTC. This translates into CASKSAFRQDYEQYF.

The genes are TRBV18 and TRBJ2-2; no clear D gene. Deletions cut 1 base from V and 3 bases from J, with 6 bases between. Germline CDR1 is KGHSH and CDR2 is LQKENI. The CDR3 totals 14 residues. This CDR3 is CASSPRQDTGELFF. CDR3 nucleotide sequence: TGTGCCAGCTCACCACGGCAGGACACCGGGGAGCTGTTTTTT.

As concerns this clone: Other DNA sequences in the same sample also yield this CDR3. The chain carries TRBV3-1 (or the pseudogene TRBV3-2) and TRBJ2-5; 14 nucleotides match TRBD2. From germline, CDR1 is LGHDT and CDR2 YNNKEL (reference sequence). The CDR3 spans 17 residues. The J segment lost 5 bases and the V segment lost 1 base, leaving 6 bases of the junction unmatched. This chain's CDR3 is CASSQGSGTSGSETQYF. The CDR3, as DNA: TGTGCCAGCAGCCAAGGATCCGGGACTAGCGGGAGTGAGACCCAGTACTTC.

This clone was seen only once. This chain links TRBV6-1 with TRBJ1-2, with D tentatively TRBD1 (5 bases). Deletions cut 2 bases from V and 8 bases from J, with 12 bases between. Germline CDR1 is MNHNS and CDR2 is SASEGT. CDR3 length: 13 residues. CDR3 sequence (DNA): TGTGCCAGCAGTGAAATTAGACAGCAGGGCTACACCTTC. Its protein product is CASSEIRQQGYTF.

This clone was picked up a small number of times. The chain carries TRBV5-1 and TRBJ1-1, with 9 bases fitting TRBD1. V shed 4 bases, J shed 1 base, and the junction held 5 bases outside the gene matches. CDR3 length equals 15 residues. Per the germline V gene, CDR1 is SGHRS and CDR2 is YFSETQ. Written as DNA, the CDR3 is TGCGCCAGCAGCCAAGGGACAGGGTGGAACACTGAAGCTTTCTTT. This encodes CASSQGTGWNTEAFF. Using reference TRBV5-1 and TRBJ1-1 for the parts outside the CDR3, the full variable domain is KAGVTQTPRYLIKTRGQQVTLSCSPISGHRSVSWYQQTPGQGLQFLFEYFSETQRNKGNFPGRFSGRQFSNSRSEMNVSTLELGDSALYLCASSQGTGWNTEAFFGQGTRLTVV.

The chain carries TRBV20-1 and TRBJ1-6, with D possibly TRBD1 on 5 matching bases. Trimming pared 3 bases from V and 10 bases from J, leaving 16 bases between. CDR3 length: 14 amino acids. CDR1 DFQATT and CDR2 SNEGSKA come from the germline V gene (reference sequence). The CDR3 loop is CSASLQGGGSPLHF. CDR3 bases: TGCAGTGCTAGTCTTCAGGGTGGCGGATCACCCCTCCACTTT.

The V gene is TRBV28, the J gene TRBJ2-7; perhaps TRBD2 as D (6 bases). Trimming removed 7 bases from V and 1 base from J, with 23 bases in between. The V gene's germline CDR1 is MDHEN and CDR2 SYDVKM. The CDR3 runs 17 residues. The DNA for the CDR3 is TGTGCCAGCAACCCAGGGCAGCGAGCGGGCCTATCCTACGAGCAGTACTTC. Protein: CASNPGQRAGLSYEQYF.

This chain uses TRBV19 with TRBJ2-1, with D perhaps matching TRBD2 (5 bases). Looked up from germline, CDR1 is LNHDA and CDR2 is SQIVND (reference sequence). The CDR3 loop spans 16 amino acids. V dropped 5 bases and J dropped 7 bases, with 21 bases sitting between them. CDR3 protein: CASSPLTGTQRNEQFF. Written as DNA, the CDR3 is TGTGCCAGTAGTCCGTTGACGGGAACCCAGCGGAATGAGCAGTTCTTC. The full variable domain, in which reference TRBV19 and TRBJ2-1 provide the parts outside the CDR3, is DGGITQSPKYLFRKEGQNVTLSCEQNLNHDAMYWYRQDPGQGLRLIYYSQIVNDFQKGDIAEGYSVSREKKESFPLTVTSAQKNPTAFYLCASSPLTGTQRNEQFFGPGTRLTVL.

The V and J genes are TRBV4-2 and TRBJ1-4, with TRBD1 matching over 7 bases. Germline trimming cut 1 base from V and 0 bases from J; bases unmatched to any gene: 5. The CDR3 is 17 residues long. Per germline, CDR1 LGHNA and CDR2 YNFKEQ. CDR3 nucleotides: TGTGCCAGCAGCCAAGGACAGGGTGGCACAACTAATGAAAAACTGTTTTTT. Its translation: CASSQGQGGTTNEKLFF.

Only one count was recorded for this clone. The chain uses TRBV5-1 and TRBJ2-1; 14 nucleotides agree with TRBD2. J was trimmed by 9 bases and V by 0 bases; bases with no gene match: 5. CDR1 SGHRS and CDR2 YFSETQ come from the germline V gene. The CDR3 covers 16 residues. CDR3 sequence (DNA): TGCGCCAGCAGCTTGGGACTAGCGGGAGGGCCGGTTGAGCAGTTCTTC. This encodes CASSLGLAGGPVEQFF.

J is TRBJ2-2 and V is TRBV7-3; 9 positions agree with TRBD2. Germline V lookup: CDR1 SGHTA, CDR2 FQGTGA. This CDR3 spans 17 amino acids. The V segment lost 4 bases and the J segment 8 bases; nucleotides outside the gene matches: 14. CDR3 nucleotide sequence: TGTGCCAGCAGCTCCACAGGGGCGGGAGGGCCGTCGGGGGAGCTGTTTTTT. It translates to CASSSTGAGGPSGELFF. Filled out from reference TRBV7-3 and TRBJ2-2, the complete variable domain reads GAGVSQTPSNKVTEKGKYVELRCDPISGHTALYWYRQSLGQGPEFLIYFQGTGAADDSGLPNDRFFAVRPEGSVSTLKIQRTERGDSAVYLCASSSTGAGGPSGELFFGEGSRLTVL.

The V call is TRBV5-4, the J call TRBJ2-1; 9 bases are shared with TRBD2. The ends lost 3 bases at V and 7 bases at J; junction bases unmatched: 5. Looked up from germline, CDR1 is SGHNT and CDR2 is YYREEE (reference sequence). The CDR3 is 14 amino acids. CDR3 residues: CASSSRAGGNEQFF. CDR3 DNA sequence: TGTGCCAGCAGCTCCAGAGCGGGAGGTAATGAGCAGTTCTTC.

The chain joins TRBV6-5 to TRBJ1-3, with D perhaps TRBD1 (6 bases). The CDR3 sequence is 15 residues long. Between the trimmed V and J ends, which lost 6 bases and 3 bases, there was a span of 15 bases. The germline V gene has CDR1 MNHEY and CDR2 SVGAGI. CDR3 bases: TGTGCCAGCAGACTACAGGGAATGGGTGGAAACACCATATATTTT. It translates to CASRLQGMGGNTIYF.

This rearrangement joins TRBV7-2 to TRBJ2-3, with 13 nucleotides matching TRBD2. The J segment lost 1 base and the V segment lost 5 bases, leaving 3 bases of the junction unmatched. CDR1 is SGHTA, CDR2 FQGNSA, per germline. The CDR3 length is 16 residues. Here the CDR3 DNA reads TGTGCCAGCAGCGCCGGACTAGCGGGAGGCACAGATACGCAGTATTTT. This encodes CASSAGLAGGTDTQYF.

The rearrangement links TRBV4-1 to TRBJ2-7, with TRBD2 identical over 15 bases. CDR1 is MGHRA, CDR2 YSYEKL, per germline. The V and J ends lost 4 bases and 5 bases, in that order; junction bases with no gene match: 9. The CDR3 loop spans 17 amino acids. CDR3: CASSPLGLAGGPHEQYF. In DNA, the CDR3 is TGCGCCAGCAGCCCCCTTGGACTAGCGGGAGGGCCCCACGAGCAGTACTTC.

The V call is TRBV18, the J call TRBJ2-7; TRBD1 agrees at 10 bases. The trim removed 3 bases at V and 2 bases at J, leaving 4 bases unmatched. Germline CDR1 and CDR2: KGHSH and LQKENI. The CDR3 is 15 amino acids. In DNA form, the CDR3 reads TGTGCCAGCTCACCGAGACAGGGGGCTACCTACGAGCAGTACTTC. It codes for CASSPRQGATYEQYF.